A selection of T cell receptor beta chains follows, all from one sample in a study of human T cells and chemical hapten exposure. TCRdb reprocessed the RACE reads with MiXCR, giving one entry per CDR3 protein. The sample lists 82,000 or so distinct CDR3 sequences, 10% to 15% occurring once. The sequenced sample was whole blood, obtained in connection with sensitization to the hapten diphenylcyclopropenone (DPC). These receptors all stem from a woman between 45 and 60 years old with alopecia areata. Some clones in this sample may be carry-over from other donors' samples. The conserved cysteine and the conserved F or W are not part of the CDR3 here.

>TRBV5-1|14
ASSLDVRTGDSPLH
>TRBV12-3/TRBV12-4|9
ANGPPGTIY
>TRBV12-3/TRBV12-4|11
ASSLTHPGELF
>TRBV23-1|18
ASSQRLSGTSGRAKETQY
>TRBV29-1|10
SVVGQGERSF
>TRBV6-5|12
ASRTGLAANEQF
>TRBV11-2|14
ASSLGARASADIQY
>TRBV20-1|11
SARNPGAGELF
>TRBV29-1|14
SVEGRLAGVTYEQY
>TRBV20-1|12
SARFTASSDTQY
>TRBV6-2/TRBV6-3|13
ASTPYGTVTEKLF
>TRBV20-1|12
SARETGQPSGYT
>TRBV20-1|11
SAPNSGTYEQY
>TRBV7-2|13
ASSRRTSGRGELF
>TRBV20-1|14
SANPPLAGVGDTQY
>TRBV29-1|10
SVGQGGGKLF
>TRBV10-3|14
AIGRAHLDGESTQY
>TRBV2|15
ASKGRDRGQGANVLT
>TRBV12-3/TRBV12-4|11
ASRGQGTDTQY
>TRBV19|13
ASSTRQGLSYEQY
>TRBV7-6|13
ASSRTSGVANEQY
>TRBV10-1|12
ASSEGLAGYEQY
>TRBV11-2|12
ASSLGLGGGEQF
>TRBV20-1|12
SARGWRAYNEQF
>TRBV25-1|12
ASTRSGRAYEQF
>TRBV6-5|13
ASSYGDSPNEKLF
>TRBV20-1|12
SARASPGLYEQY
>TRBV19|13
ASIRTGGSFDGQH
>TRBV20-1|12
SAILGNSNQPQH
>TRBV10-3|12
AISESGGRNEQY
>TRBV3-1|13
ASSQGWGLGQPQH
>TRBV20-1|12
SARRQLLYQPQH
>TRBV21-1|14
ASSTRAADGLYEQY
>TRBV7-8|15
ASSYPRIGGIQETQY
>TRBV28|14
ASSTYRGLMDTEAF
>TRBV29-1|10
SVGQINQPQH
>TRBV16|9
ASSPNRGQF
>TRBV11-2|14
ASSLNRQTYNSPLH
>TRBV27|11
ASSLSGSYEQY
>TRBV6-1|13
ASSVSQGFQETQY
>TRBV20-1|6
SANEQY
>TRBV29-1|12
SVERATDDNEQF
>TRBV7-9|9
ASSYEETQY
>TRBV18|9
ASSPSGEQF
>TRBV11-2|16
ASSLGPSGFSSYNEQF
>TRBV10-3|11
AIKTGVNTEAF
>TRBV5-1|12
ASSSSIGVNEQF
>TRBV7-8|13
ASSLELLGSYEQY
>TRBV7-6|14
ASSLRGGSANGEQF